This is a list of T cell receptor beta chains from one sample in a study of OX40 agonist ivuxolimab in advanced cancers. Assay used: immunoSEQ multiplex PCR; TCRdb lists only in-frame clones, some missing. Counted here are approximately 68,000 clones, about 89% occurring once; the ten biggest clones make up approximately 0.63%. Sample: CD4+ or CD8+ T cells sorted from blood, taken in a trial of the OX40 agonist ivuxolimab. All receptors derive from an adult with an advanced solid tumor such as melanoma, head and neck, liver or kidney cancer. Each CDR3 is given with its conserved first and last residue. Fields, in order: CDR3 DNA, CDR3 protein, V gene, D gene, clone size, J gene. The D gene is left open where the match is weak. The size of a clone is reported for some rows only, either as once, few or many, or as a class for expanded clones.

TGTGCCAGCAGTGAAGGGGCAGCGAGGGGTACGCAGTATTTT	CASSEGAARGTQYF	TRBV6-1	.	.	TRBJ2-3
TGTGCCAGCAGCCCCAGGGTCGGGGAGCTGTTTTTT	CASSPRVGELFF	TRBV11-3	.	.	TRBJ2-2
TGTGCCAGCAGCAACAGGGGTCGAGATTCACCCCTCCACTTT	CASSNRGRDSPLHF	TRBV27	TRBD1	.	TRBJ1-6
TGTGCCAGCAGCTCCGGGGGGATCCCGGAGACCCAGTACTTC	CASSSGGIPETQYF	TRBV7-3	TRBD2	.	TRBJ2-5
TGTGCCAGCAGCCAGCGAGGGGGGGACGGCTACACCTTC	CASSQRGGDGYTF	TRBV6-6	.	.	TRBJ1-2
TGTGCCAGCAGTACAAGCGGGGGAAATAACTATGGCTACACCTTC	CASSTSGGNNYGYTF	TRBV6-1	.	.	TRBJ1-2
TGTGCCTGGGGACAGGGGGGCACCGGGGAGCTGTTTTTT	CAWGQGGTGELFF	TRBV30	TRBD1	.	TRBJ2-2
TGCGCCAGCAGCCGCTTACTCGGGACTTACGAGCAGTACTTC	CASSRLLGTYEQYF	TRBV4-1	.	.	TRBJ2-7
TGTGCCAGCAGCCCCCTACTTAGCGGGGGCACAGATACGCAGTATTTT	CASSPLLSGGTDTQYF	TRBV7-8	TRBD2	.	TRBJ2-3
TGTGCCAGCAGTGCCCAGGGGGCTGGCTATGGCTACACCTTC	CASSAQGAGYGYTF	TRBV6-1	TRBD1	.	TRBJ1-2
TGTGCCATCAGTGAGTCGATGGCAGGGGGCTACACCTTC	CAISESMAGGYTF	TRBV10-3	.	once	TRBJ1-2
TGCGCCAGCAGCTCCGGGACTAGCCGACACAATGAGCAGTTCTTC	CASSSGTSRHNEQFF	TRBV5-1	TRBD2	.	TRBJ2-1
TGTGCCAGCAGTACAGGGTCAGCACAAGGCATCCACGAGCAGTACTTC	CASSTGSAQGIHEQYF	TRBV2	.	.	TRBJ2-7
TGTGCCAGCAGCTTGTTGGGGGGCACCATATATTTT	CASSLLGGTIYF	TRBV11-2	.	once	TRBJ1-3
TGTGCCAGCAGCTTTGGGGAGGTCAATACGCAGTATTTT	CASSFGEVNTQYF	TRBV7-2	.	.	TRBJ2-3
TGTGCCAGCAGCTCGACTAGCGGGGCCTACGAGCAGTACTTC	CASSSTSGAYEQYF	TRBV7-9	TRBD2	.	TRBJ2-7
TGCAGTGCGTCAGGTGATTTTGGCTACACCTTC	CSASGDFGYTF	TRBV20-1	.	.	TRBJ1-2
TGTGCCAGCAGCTTATCTAGCGGGAGGAATGAGCAGTTCTTC	CASSLSSGRNEQFF	TRBV7-2	TRBD2	.	TRBJ2-1
TGTGCCAGCAGCCCCCGGCTAACTAATGAAAAACTGTTTTTT	CASSPRLTNEKLFF	TRBV9	.	.	TRBJ1-4
TGTGCCAGCAGCGTGGGACGGGAAAATGAGGGCTACACCTTC	CASSVGRENEGYTF	TRBV9	.	.	TRBJ1-2
TGTGCCAGCAGCAAGACCGAGACCTACGAGCAGTACTTC	CASSKTETYEQYF	TRBV7-8	.	few	TRBJ2-7
TGTGCCAGCAGCCTGGGCCCGGGATGGAGCTACACCTTC	CASSLGPGWSYTF	TRBV5-6	.	.	TRBJ1-2
TGTGCCAGCAGCCCCTGGGGGGGTGAAGCTTTCTTT	CASSPWGGEAFF	TRBV11-2	.	few	TRBJ1-1
TGTGCCAGCTCACCGGGACAGATGAACACTGAAGCTTTCTTT	CASSPGQMNTEAFF	TRBV18	TRBD1	few	TRBJ1-1
TGTGCCAGCTCCGGGGCGGCAGATACGCAGTATTTT	CASSGAADTQYF	TRBV18	.	few	TRBJ2-3
TGCGCCAGCAGCTTGGATGACGTGGTGGAAAAACTGTTTTTT	CASSLDDVVEKLFF	TRBV5-1	.	.	TRBJ1-4
TGTGCCAGCAGAGGGACGATCAATCAGCCCCAGCATTTT	CASRGTINQPQHF	TRBV6-5	.	.	TRBJ1-5
TGTGCCAGCAGCTGCCACAGGGGCATGAACACTGAAGCTTTCTTT	CASSCHRGMNTEAFF	TRBV7-3	TRBD1	.	TRBJ1-1
TGTGCCAGCAGTCACGGGGGGGCCCGCGACGAGCAGTACTTC	CASSHGGARDEQYF	TRBV5-4	TRBD2	.	TRBJ2-7
TGTGCCTGGAGTGCGGGGACAGGGCTTCTCGAGCAGTACTTC	CAWSAGTGLLEQYF	TRBV30	TRBD1	.	TRBJ2-7
TGCGCCAGCAGTGCTAGCGGCTACACAGATACGCAGTATTTT	CASSASGYTDTQYF	TRBV5-1	TRBD2	.	TRBJ2-3
TGTGCCAGCAGCCAACAGGGTCTTACCGGGGAGCTGTTTTTT	CASSQQGLTGELFF	TRBV11-3	.	.	TRBJ2-2
TGCGTCAGCAGCTCGGGACAGGCTCAAGAGACCCAGTACTTC	CVSSSGQAQETQYF	TRBV5-1	TRBD1	.	TRBJ2-5
TGTGCCAGCAGTGCTTTCTTAGGACAGGGTTACTCCTATAATTCACCCCTCCACTTT	CASSAFLGQGYSYNSPLHF	TRBV27	TRBD1	.	TRBJ1-6
TGTGCCAGCAGTGAAGAAGAGAACACTGAAGCTTTCTTT	CASSEEENTEAFF	TRBV2	.	.	TRBJ1-1
TGCAGCGCTGACGGGCCTGGCTACACCTTC	CSADGPGYTF	TRBV29-1	.	.	TRBJ1-2
TGCGCCAGCAGCTCCAGTCCAGGCTCGTGGGAGCAGTACTTC	CASSSSPGSWEQYF	TRBV5-1	.	.	TRBJ2-7
TGTGCCAGTAGTCGGGGGGGCGTCTATGGCTACACCTTC	CASSRGGVYGYTF	TRBV19	.	.	TRBJ1-2
TGTGCCTGGAGCCCCCGTACGGGCACAGATACGCAGTATTTT	CAWSPRTGTDTQYF	TRBV30	.	.	TRBJ2-3
TGTGCCAGCAGGGTAGAGACTGAAGCTTTCTTT	CASRVETEAFF	TRBV27	.	.	TRBJ1-1
TGCGCCAGCAGCTCAAGACTAGCGGGGGCCCGCCGTTTCGATACGCAGTATTTT	CASSSRLAGARRFDTQYF	TRBV5-1	TRBD2	.	TRBJ2-3
TGTGCCATCAGTCGCGGACAGGGCAGCAATCAGCCCCAGCATTTT	CAISRGQGSNQPQHF	TRBV10-3	TRBD1	.	TRBJ1-5
TGCGCCAGCAGCCAAGATCTAGCGGGGAGGGTCTACGAGCAGTACTTC	CASSQDLAGRVYEQYF	TRBV4-1	TRBD2	.	TRBJ2-7
TGTGCCAGCAGGTACCCAGGGACGGGGGCCGGGGAGCTGTTTTTT	CASRYPGTGAGELFF	TRBV28	.	.	TRBJ2-2
TGTGCCAGTAGCTCTCCAGACAGGTTTAGCAATCAGCCCCAGCATTTT	CASSSPDRFSNQPQHF	TRBV19	.	few	TRBJ1-5
TGTGCCAGCAGCGAGGGTCCAAATTCACCCCTCCACTTT	CASSEGPNSPLHF	TRBV9	.	.	TRBJ1-6
TGTGCCAGCAGTTACTCAGGCCAGGGGGCGTTCGGCTACACCTTC	CASSYSGQGAFGYTF	TRBV6-6	TRBD1	.	TRBJ1-2
TGTGCCAGCAGCCTAGGACAGACGAACACCGGGGAGCTGTTTTTT	CASSLGQTNTGELFF	TRBV5-8	.	.	TRBJ2-2
TGTGCCAGCAGCCCGGGACAGCGGGCTTTGAACACTGAAGCTTTCTTT	CASSPGQRALNTEAFF	TRBV5-4	TRBD1	.	TRBJ1-1
TGCGCCAGCAGCCAAGGCGGAGGGGTAAGCTATGGCTACACCTTC	CASSQGGGVSYGYTF	TRBV4-3	.	.	TRBJ1-2
TGCGCCAGCAGCTTGGAGGGGAGGGCCCAGTACTTC	CASSLEGRAQYF	TRBV5-1	TRBD2	.	TRBJ2-5
TGTGCCAGCAGCTTCCTAGCGGGAGACAATGAGCAGTTCTTC	CASSFLAGDNEQFF	TRBV7-3	TRBD2	.	TRBJ2-1